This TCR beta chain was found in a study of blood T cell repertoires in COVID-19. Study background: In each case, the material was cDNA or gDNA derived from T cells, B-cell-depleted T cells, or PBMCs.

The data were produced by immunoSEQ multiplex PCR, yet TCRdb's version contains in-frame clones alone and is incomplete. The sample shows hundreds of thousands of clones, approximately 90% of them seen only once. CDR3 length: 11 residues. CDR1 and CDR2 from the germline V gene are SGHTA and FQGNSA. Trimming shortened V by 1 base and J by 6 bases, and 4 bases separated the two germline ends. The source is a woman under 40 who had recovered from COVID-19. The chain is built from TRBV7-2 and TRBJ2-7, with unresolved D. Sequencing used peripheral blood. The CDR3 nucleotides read TGTGCCAGCAGCTTAGTAGCCGAGCAGTACTTC. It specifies CASSLVAEQYF.